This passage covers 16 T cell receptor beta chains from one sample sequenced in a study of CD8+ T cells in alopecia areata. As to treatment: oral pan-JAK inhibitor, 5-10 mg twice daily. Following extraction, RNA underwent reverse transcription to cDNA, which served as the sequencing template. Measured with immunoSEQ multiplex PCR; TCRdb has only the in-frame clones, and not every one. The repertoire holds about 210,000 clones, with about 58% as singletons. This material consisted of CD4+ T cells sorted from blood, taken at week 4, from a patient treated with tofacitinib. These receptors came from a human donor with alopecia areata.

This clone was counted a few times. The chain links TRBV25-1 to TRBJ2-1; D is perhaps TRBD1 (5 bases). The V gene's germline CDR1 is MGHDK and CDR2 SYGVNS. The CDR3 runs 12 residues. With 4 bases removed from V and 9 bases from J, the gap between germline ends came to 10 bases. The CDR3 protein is CASSVGEGEQFF. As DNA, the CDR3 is TGTGCCAGCAGTGTAGGGGAAGGTGAGCAGTTCTTC.

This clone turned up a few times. CDR3 amino acids: CASSIQGFYGYTF. The CDR3 bases are TGTGCCAGCAGCATACAGGGCTTCTATGGCTACACCTTC. The chain combines TRBV7-8 with TRBJ1-2, with D possibly matching TRBD1 (6 bases). The ends were cut back, 5 bases at V and 4 bases at J, with 11 bases in the middle. Germline V gives CDR1 SGHVS, CDR2 FQNEAQ. The CDR3 length is 13 residues.

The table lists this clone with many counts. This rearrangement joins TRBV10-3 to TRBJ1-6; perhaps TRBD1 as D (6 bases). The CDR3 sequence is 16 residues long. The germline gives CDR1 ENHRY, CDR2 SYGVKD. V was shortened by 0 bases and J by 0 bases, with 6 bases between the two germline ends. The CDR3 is CAISESGGSYNSPLHF. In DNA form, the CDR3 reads TGTGCCATCAGTGAGTCAGGGGGCTCCTATAATTCACCCCTCCACTTT.

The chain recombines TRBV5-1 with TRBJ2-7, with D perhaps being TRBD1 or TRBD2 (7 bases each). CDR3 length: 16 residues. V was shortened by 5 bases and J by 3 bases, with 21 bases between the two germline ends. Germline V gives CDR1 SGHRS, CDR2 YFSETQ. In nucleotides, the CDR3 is TGCGCCAGCAGTGGTCAGGGGGGGTCCTCTAGCTACGAGCAGTACTTC. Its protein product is CASSGQGGSSSYEQYF.

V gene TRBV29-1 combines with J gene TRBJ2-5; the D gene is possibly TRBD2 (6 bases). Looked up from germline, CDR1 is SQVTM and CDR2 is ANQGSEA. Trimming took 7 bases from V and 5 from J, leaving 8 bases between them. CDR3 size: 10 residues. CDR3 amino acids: CSASGETQYF. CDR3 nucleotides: TGCAGCGCCAGCGGGGAGACCCAGTACTTC.

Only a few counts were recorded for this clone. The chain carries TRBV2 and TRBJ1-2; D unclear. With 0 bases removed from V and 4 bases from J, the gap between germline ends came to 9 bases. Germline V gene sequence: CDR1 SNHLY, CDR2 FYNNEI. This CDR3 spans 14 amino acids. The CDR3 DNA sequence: TGTGCCAGCAGTGAAGCAAGGGCCACCTATGGCTACACCTTC. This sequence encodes CASSEARATYGYTF.

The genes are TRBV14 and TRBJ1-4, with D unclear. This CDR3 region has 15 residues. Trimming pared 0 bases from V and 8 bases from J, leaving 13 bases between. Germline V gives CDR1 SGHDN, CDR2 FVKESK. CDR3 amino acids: CASSQDRTQAEKLFF. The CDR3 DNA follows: TGTGCCAGCAGCCAAGATCGGACTCAGGCCGAAAAACTGTTTTTT.

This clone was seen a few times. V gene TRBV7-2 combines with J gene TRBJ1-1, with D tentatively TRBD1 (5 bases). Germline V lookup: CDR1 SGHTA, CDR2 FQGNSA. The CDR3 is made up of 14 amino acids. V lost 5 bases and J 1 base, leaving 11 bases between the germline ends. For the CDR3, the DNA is TGTGCCAGCAGCGCCCTAACAGGGAACACTGAAGCTTTCTTT. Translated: CASSALTGNTEAFF.

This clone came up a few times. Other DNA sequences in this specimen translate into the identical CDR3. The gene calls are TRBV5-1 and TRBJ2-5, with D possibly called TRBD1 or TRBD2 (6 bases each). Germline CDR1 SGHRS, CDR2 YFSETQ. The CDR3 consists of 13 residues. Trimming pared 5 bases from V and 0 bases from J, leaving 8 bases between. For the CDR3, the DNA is TGCGCCAGCAGGGAGGGGGACCAAGAGACCCAGTACTTC. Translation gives CASREGDQETQYF.

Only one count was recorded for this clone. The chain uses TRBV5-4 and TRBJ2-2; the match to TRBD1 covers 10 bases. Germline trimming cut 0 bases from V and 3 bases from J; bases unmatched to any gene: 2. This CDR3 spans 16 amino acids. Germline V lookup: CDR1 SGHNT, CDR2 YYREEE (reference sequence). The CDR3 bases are TGTGCCAGCAGCTTGGGACAGGGGGCCTACACCGGGGAGCTGTTTTTT. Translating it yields CASSLGQGAYTGELFF.

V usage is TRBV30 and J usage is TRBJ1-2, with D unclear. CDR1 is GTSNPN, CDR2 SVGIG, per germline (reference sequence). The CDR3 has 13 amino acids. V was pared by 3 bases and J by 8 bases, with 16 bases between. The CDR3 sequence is CAWRYREIVGYTF. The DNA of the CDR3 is TGTGCCTGGAGGTACCGGGAGATCGTCGGCTACACCTTC.

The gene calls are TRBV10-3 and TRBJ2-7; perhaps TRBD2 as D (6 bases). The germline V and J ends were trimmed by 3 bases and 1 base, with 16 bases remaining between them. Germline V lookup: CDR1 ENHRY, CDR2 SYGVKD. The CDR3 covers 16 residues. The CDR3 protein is CAISENQRDFSYEQYF. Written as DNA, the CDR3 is TGTGCCATCAGTGAAAATCAACGGGACTTTTCCTACGAGCAGTACTTC.

For the CDR3, the DNA is TGCAGCGCGCCGACGGAAGCTAACTATGGCTACACCTTC. Translating gives CSAPTEANYGYTF. This chain uses TRBV29-1 with TRBJ1-2; D is uncertain. Germline CDR1 and CDR2: SQVTM and ANQGSEA. This CDR3 contains 13 residues. Trimming removed 7 bases at V and 0 bases at J, with 12 bases between. Full variable domain (outside the CDR3, taken from reference TRBV29-1 and TRBJ1-2): SAVISQKPSRDICQRGTSLTIQCQVDSQVTMMFWYRQQPGQSLTLIATANQGSEATYESGFVIDKFPISRPNLTFSTLTVSNMSPEDSSIYLCSAPTEANYGYTFGSGTRLTVV.

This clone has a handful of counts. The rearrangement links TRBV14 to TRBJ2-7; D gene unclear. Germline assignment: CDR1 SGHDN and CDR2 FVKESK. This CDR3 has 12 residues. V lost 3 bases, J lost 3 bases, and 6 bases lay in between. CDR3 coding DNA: TGTGCCAGCAGCCATACAGTCTACGAGCAGTACTTC. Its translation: CASSHTVYEQYF.

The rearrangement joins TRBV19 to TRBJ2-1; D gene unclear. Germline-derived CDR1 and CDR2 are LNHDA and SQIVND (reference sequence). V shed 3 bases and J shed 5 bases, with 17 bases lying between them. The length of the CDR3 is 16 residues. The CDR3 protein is CASSIEARSSHNEQFF. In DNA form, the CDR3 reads TGTGCCAGTAGTATTGAGGCCCGGTCCTCTCACAATGAGCAGTTCTTC.

In DNA form, the CDR3 reads TGTGCCAGCAGCTTGATGGTCTCATCCTACAATGAGCAGTTCTTC. This codes for CASSLMVSSYNEQFF. The rearrangement links TRBV5-6 to TRBJ2-1; D remains unclear. The CDR3 covers 15 residues. The V and J ends lost 1 base and 1 base respectively, with 9 bases between them. Germline CDR1 is SGHDT and CDR2 is YYEEEE.